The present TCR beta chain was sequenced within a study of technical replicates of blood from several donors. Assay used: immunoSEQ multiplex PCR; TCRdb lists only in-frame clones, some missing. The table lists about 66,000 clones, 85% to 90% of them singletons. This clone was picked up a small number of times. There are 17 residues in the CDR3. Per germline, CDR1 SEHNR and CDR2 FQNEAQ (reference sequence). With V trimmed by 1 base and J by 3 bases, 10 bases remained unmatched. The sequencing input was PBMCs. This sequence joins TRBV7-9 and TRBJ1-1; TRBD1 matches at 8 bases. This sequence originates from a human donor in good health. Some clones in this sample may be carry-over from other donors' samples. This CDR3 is CASSLGAGGFLDTEAFF. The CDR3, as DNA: TGTGCCAGCAGCTTAGGGGCAGGGGGCTTTTTAGACACTGAAGCTTTCTTT.